These 14 T cell receptor beta chains were all obtained from the same sample, sequenced in a study of cytomegalovirus exposure and HLA in healthy donors. The PCR had 60 Vbeta and 13 Jbeta primers. Sequencing was performed with immunoSEQ multiplex PCR; in TCRdb, only in-frame clones are kept and a portion is missing. There are about 88,000 clones in the sample, with about 5.9% held by the top ten. The sample consisted of PBMCs. These TCRs come from a girl between 5 and 17 years old in good health and CMV-seropositive.

The chain recombines TRBV29-1 with TRBJ2-5, with D uncertain. The V gene's germline CDR1 is SQVTM and CDR2 ANQGSEA. The CDR3 has 12 amino acids. The V and J ends lost 3 bases and 0 bases respectively, with 5 bases between them. CDR3 region: CSVDRNQETQYF. In nucleotides, the CDR3 is TGCAGCGTTGACAGGAACCAAGAGACCCAGTACTTC.

The chain links TRBV4-3 to TRBJ2-1; no clear D gene. Germline assignment: CDR1 LGHNA and CDR2 YSLEER. V was cut by 1 base and J by 6 bases, with 7 bases left in between. This CDR3 comprises 13 residues. CDR3 loop: CASSQVYSNEQFF. DNA of the CDR3: TGCGCCAGCAGCCAAGTATACAGCAATGAGCAGTTCTTC.

The chain links TRBV19 to TRBJ2-1; D unclear. The CDR3 runs 13 residues. Trimming removed 1 base from V and 10 bases from J, with 11 bases in between. Germline CDR1 LNHDA, CDR2 SQIVND (reference sequence). The CDR3, as DNA: TGTGCCAGTAGTATAGTTCCCGGCAGGGAGCAGTTCTTC. Protein sequence: CASSIVPGREQFF.

The J gene is TRBJ2-3, the V gene TRBV5-3; D is unresolved. TRBV5-3 is flagged as an ORF with uncertain function. The CDR3 runs 14 residues. V was pared by 0 bases and J by 2 bases, with 7 bases between. CDR3 region: CARSLGLATDTQYF. The CDR3 DNA sequence: TGTGCCAGAAGCTTGGGTTTGGCCACAGATACGCAGTATTTT.

This chain uses TRBV4-3 with TRBJ2-5, with TRBD2 identical over 7 bases. V shed 4 bases, J shed 2 bases, and the junction held 1 base outside the gene matches. This CDR3 is built from 13 residues. Germline V gene sequence: CDR1 LGHNA, CDR2 YSLEER. The CDR3 DNA reads TGCGCCAGCAGCCGGGACTATCAAGAGACCCAGTACTTC. It codes for CASSRDYQETQYF.

The genes are TRBV4-3 and TRBJ2-7; 7 bases are shared with TRBD1. The CDR3 is made up of 15 amino acids. From germline, CDR1 is LGHNA and CDR2 YSLEER. V trimming: 0 bases; J trimming: 2 bases; junction bases outside the gene matches: 4. The CDR3 nucleotides are TGCGCCAGCAGCCAAGATTACGGGACAGCCTACGAGCAGTACTTC. Protein sequence: CASSQDYGTAYEQYF.

The J gene is TRBJ1-2, the V gene TRBV28, with D perhaps matching TRBD1 (5 bases). This CDR3 region has 15 residues. Germline lookup yields CDR1 MDHEN and CDR2 SYDVKM. Deletions cut 3 bases from V and 8 bases from J, with 19 bases between. CDR3 sequence (DNA): TGTGCCAGCAGTTTGCCAGGGATCCTTTGGCACGGCTACACCTTC. As protein: CASSLPGILWHGYTF.

This chain joins TRBV6-1 and TRBJ2-5; 7 bases are shared with TRBD1. CDR1 and CDR2 (germline): MNHNS, SASEGT. V lost 7 bases to trimming and J lost 3 bases; unmatched junction nucleotides: 5. This CDR3 comprises 13 residues. CDR3 DNA sequence: TGTGCCAGCACCAGGGACAGAGAAGAGACCCAGTACTTC. Translation gives CASTRDREETQYF.

The chain is built from TRBV11-2 and TRBJ1-1; possibly TRBD1 for D (6 bases). CDR1 and CDR2 from the germline V gene are SGHAT and FQNNGV. Deletions cut 5 bases from V and 0 bases from J, with 10 bases between. This CDR3 comprises 14 residues. The CDR3 coding sequence is TGTGCCAGCAGCCGACAGGCTTTGAACACTGAAGCTTTCTTT. It codes for CASSRQALNTEAFF.

Regarding this clone: Since no conserved phenylalanine or tryptophan closes the CDR3, a read error is the likely cause. The limits of the CDR3 on the DNA are not certain, so only TCRdb's listed CDR3 is given. The chain has TRBV6-5 and TRBJ1-4. The CDR3 is 9 amino acids in total, end residues counted. Germline V gene sequence: CDR1 MNHEY, CDR2 SVGAGI. The CDR3 is CASPFRDFK.

This sequence joins TRBV6-1 and TRBJ2-2, with D perhaps matching TRBD2 (5 bases). Germline assignment: CDR1 MNHNS and CDR2 SASEGT. Trimming cost V 4 bases and J 5 bases, with 17 bases left between them. The CDR3 runs 16 residues. CDR3 sequence: CASSGVPVRATGELFF. CDR3 bases: TGTGCCAGCAGTGGTGTCCCAGTGAGGGCTACCGGGGAGCTGTTTTTT.

The chain combines TRBV11-3 with TRBJ2-7; 7 bases align to TRBD1. The CDR3 covers 16 residues. CDR1 is SGHNT, CDR2 YENEEA, per germline. The junction had 12 bases not matched to a gene; V was cut back by 5 bases and J by 2 bases. CDR3 protein: CASSKPETGSAYEQYV. The CDR3 DNA follows: TGTGCCAGCAGCAAACCTGAGACAGGGAGCGCCTACGAGCAGTACGTC.

The J gene is TRBJ2-7, the V gene TRBV29-1; TRBD1 aligns across 9 bases. From germline, CDR1 is SQVTM and CDR2 ANQGSEA. The J segment lost 0 bases and the V segment lost 7 bases, leaving 4 bases of the junction unmatched. The CDR3 covers 13 residues. The CDR3 here is CSAETGGSYEQYF. The CDR3 region has the DNA TGCAGCGCCGAGACAGGGGGCTCCTACGAGCAGTACTTC.

The J gene is TRBJ2-2, the V gene TRBV7-9, with a weak D call TRBD2 (7 bases). V lost 6 bases to trimming and J lost 2 bases, with 22 bases between them. Germline V gives CDR1 SEHNR, CDR2 FQNEAQ (reference sequence). The CDR3 is 18 residues long. For the CDR3, the DNA is TGTGCCAGCAGTGATATTAGAGGGGGGGCCATTAACACCGGGGAGCTGTTTTTT. Amino acid sequence: CASSDIRGGAINTGELFF. The variable domain in full, with the rest retrieved from reference TRBV7-9 and TRBJ2-2, is DTGVSQNPRHKITKRGQNVTFRCDPISEHNRLYWYRQTLGQGPEFLTYFQNEAQLEKSRLLSDRFSAERPKGSFSTLEIQRTEQGDSAMYLCASSDIRGGAINTGELFFGEGSRLTVL.